Reported below is one TCR beta chain. It lacks a known antigen. Qualities for individual bases were not recorded, and no much larger clone is one base off. The data stem from a study of T cell responses to AZD1222 COVID-19 vaccine (dated by TCRdb to 2020 to 2023). For the wider study: AZD1222 recipients whose second dose came at about 4 weeks and those whose second dose came at about 12 weeks were combined into one group, since spike-specific TCR depth and breadth did not differ between the two schedules. A total of 240 or so trial participants underwent TCR sequencing, of whom about 200 had received two doses of AZD1222 and around 26 had received two doses of the MenACWY control vaccine. Trial participants were enrolled into age subgroups of 18-55, 56-69 and 70-plus years, which contained around 150, 28 and 57 TCR-sequenced participants, respectively. The research as a whole found: Spike-specific TCR breadth and depth rose significantly after two AZD1222 doses compared with day 0 and with MenACWY recipients. In the small 56-69-year group, the increase in depth fell short of significance, most likely because of low power. The vaccine-associated CD4 TCRs covered the entire spike protein, and the dominant responses fell in regions 160-218 and 743-854. Conclusions about previously exposed vaccinees are limited, since just a handful of AZD1222 recipients were seropositive for SARS-CoV-2 at baseline. Participants were mostly white British and included more females than males, and it was suggested by the authors that clonal diversity may have been underestimated. Reportedly, almost half of the unique spike-specific TCRs recognized epitopes lying outside the regions that are mutated in the B.1.351 and B.1.1.7 variants. Because no day 14 peak-response samples were available, repertoires were characterized only after the peak T cell response.

According to the study, the label for this sample's time point signals: baseline before first vaccination. Samples from vaccinated people were obtained from the UK trials COV001 and COV002, which included a single-blind randomized controlled phase 2/3 trial of AZD1222 (ChAdOx1 nCoV-19) in healthy adults. For TCRbeta chain sequencing, PBMC samples were collected from trial participants at day 0 and at day 28 after the second dose. The CDR3 runs 14 residues from the cysteine to the phenylalanine. Left in the record is the CDR3 DNA by itself, 42 bases read in frame from the first base. Here V drops 2 bases and J drops 10 bases, and the junction holds 4 bases not matched to any gene. From the germline V gene (reference sequence), CDR1 is MNHNY and CDR2 is SVGAGI. The CDR3 regions of human TCRbeta chains were analyzed by immunosequencing. The authors processed their data as follows. Repertoire TCRs were matched against a reference library of SARS-CoV-2-specific TCRs generated with the MIRA antigen-specificity platform. Breadth was defined as the fraction of unique TCRs that were SARS-CoV-2-associated, and depth was defined as the fraction of total T cells that were SARS-CoV-2-associated. Using the MIRA data, each spike-specific TCR was assigned both to the spike region to which the TCR was reactive and to a CD4 or CD8 class. Log10-transformed breadth and depth values were compared by one-way ANOVA with Sidak's multiple comparisons tests. Sourced from immuneACCESS, this table was stored by TCRdb with only in-frame sequences that have V and J called. A share of the clones is absent; for the studies checked, an unresolved V gene accounts for under half, and the remainder has no known explanation. The V and J calls and clone size were taken over from that table, and D and trimming were inferred from the DNA. The sample contains about 150,000 clones, around 90% of them found a single time. Jointly, the top ten make up 1.3% to 1.5% of the sample.

Sequences were derived from peripheral blood, sampled on day 0 of AZD1222 vaccination. The sequence derives from an adult in good health. In this chain, TRBV6-6 is recombined with TRBJ1-6, with TRBD1 identical over 8 junction bases. The CDR3 protein sequence reads: CASSYGQGQSPLHF. The sequenced DNA is TGTGCCAGCAGTTACGGACAGGGCCAATCACCCCTCCACTTT.